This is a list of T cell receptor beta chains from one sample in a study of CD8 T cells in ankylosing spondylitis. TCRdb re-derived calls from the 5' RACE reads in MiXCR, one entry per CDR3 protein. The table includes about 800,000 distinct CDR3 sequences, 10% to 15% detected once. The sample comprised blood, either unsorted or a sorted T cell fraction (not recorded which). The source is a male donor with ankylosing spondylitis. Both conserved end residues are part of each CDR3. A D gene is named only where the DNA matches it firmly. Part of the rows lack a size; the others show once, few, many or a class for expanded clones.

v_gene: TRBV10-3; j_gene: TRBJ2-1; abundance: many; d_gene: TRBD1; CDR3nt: TGTGCCATCATGGCGACAGGGGTTTCGTCCAATGAGCAGTTCTTC; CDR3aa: CAIMATGVSSNEQFF
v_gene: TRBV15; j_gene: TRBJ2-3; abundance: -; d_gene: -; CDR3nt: TGTGCCACCAGCAGAGATACCTTCACGAATACGCAGTATTTT; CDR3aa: CATSRDTFTNTQYF
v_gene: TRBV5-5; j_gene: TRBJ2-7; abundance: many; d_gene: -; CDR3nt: TGTGCCAGCAGCTTTGGGGGCGCCTCCTACTACGAGCAGTACTTC; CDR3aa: CASSFGGASYYEQYF
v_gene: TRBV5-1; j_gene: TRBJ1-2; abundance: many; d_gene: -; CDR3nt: TGCGCCAGCAGCTTGGAGCGGGCAGGCGGCTATGGCTACACCTTC; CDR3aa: CASSLERAGGYGYTF
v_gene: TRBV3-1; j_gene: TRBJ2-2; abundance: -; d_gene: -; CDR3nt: TGTGCCAGCAGCCAAAGTGACGGAACCCCCGGGGAGCTGTTTTTT; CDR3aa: CASSQSDGTPGELFF
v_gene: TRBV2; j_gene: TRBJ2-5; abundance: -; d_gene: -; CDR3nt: TGTGCCAGCACAGCCTCGGGGAGCCAAGAGACCCAGTACTTC; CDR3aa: CASTASGSQETQYF
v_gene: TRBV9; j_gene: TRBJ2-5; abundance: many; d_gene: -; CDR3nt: TGTGCCAGCAGTCGGAGGGCCGGCCAAGAGACCCAGTACTTC; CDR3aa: CASSRRAGQETQYF
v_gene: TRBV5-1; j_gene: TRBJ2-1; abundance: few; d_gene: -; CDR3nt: TGCGCCAGCAGCTCCGGACAGACATCCTACAATGAGCAGTTCTTC; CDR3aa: CASSSGQTSYNEQFF
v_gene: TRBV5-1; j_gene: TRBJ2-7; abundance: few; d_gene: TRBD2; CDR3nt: TGCGCCAGCAGCTTCGGGTCGGGACTAGCGGGAGGGCCCCCCTACGAGCAGTACTTC; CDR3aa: CASSFGSGLAGGPPYEQYF
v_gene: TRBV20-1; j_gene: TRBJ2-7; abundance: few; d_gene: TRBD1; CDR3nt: TGCAGTGTTAGTACGTTGACAGGGACCTACGAGCAGTACTTC; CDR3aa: CSVSTLTGTYEQYF
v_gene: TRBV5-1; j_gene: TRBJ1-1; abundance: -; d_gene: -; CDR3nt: TGCGCCAGCAGCCCCAGTTGGGGCGGCACTGAAGCTTTCTTT; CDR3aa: CASSPSWGGTEAFF
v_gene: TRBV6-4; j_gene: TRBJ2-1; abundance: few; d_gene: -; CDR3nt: TGTGCCAGCAGTGGCGAGGCGGGGAATGAGCAGTTCTTC; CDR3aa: CASSGEAGNEQFF
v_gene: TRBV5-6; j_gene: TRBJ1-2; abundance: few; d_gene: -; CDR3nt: TGTGCCAGCAGCACCAGACAGTATGGCTACACCTTC; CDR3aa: CASSTRQYGYTF
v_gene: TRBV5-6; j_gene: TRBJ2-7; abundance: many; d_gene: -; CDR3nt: TGTGCCAGCTCCGGGACCGACTCCTACGAGCAGTACTTC; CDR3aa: CASSGTDSYEQYF
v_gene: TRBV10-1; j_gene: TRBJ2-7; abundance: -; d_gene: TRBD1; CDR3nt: TGCGCCAGCAGTGACGGACAGGGAACCTACGAGCAGTACTTC; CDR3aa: CASSDGQGTYEQYF
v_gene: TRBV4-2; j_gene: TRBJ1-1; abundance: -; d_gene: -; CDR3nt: TGTGCCAGCAGCCGGACTCAGGACACTGAAGCTTTCTTT; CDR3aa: CASSRTQDTEAFF
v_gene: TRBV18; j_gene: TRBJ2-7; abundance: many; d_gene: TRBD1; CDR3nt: TGTGCCAGCTCAAGGGACAGGACCATCTACGAGCAGTACTTC; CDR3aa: CASSRDRTIYEQYF
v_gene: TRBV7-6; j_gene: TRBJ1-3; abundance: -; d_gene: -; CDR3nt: TGTGCCAGCAGCTTAGACGACTCCCTCTCTGGAAACACCATATATTTT; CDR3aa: CASSLDDSLSGNTIYF
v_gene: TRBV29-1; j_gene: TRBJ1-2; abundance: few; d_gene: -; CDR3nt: TGCAGCGTTGAAGACCAGGCCGACACGTACTATGGCTACACCTTC; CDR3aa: CSVEDQADTYYGYTF
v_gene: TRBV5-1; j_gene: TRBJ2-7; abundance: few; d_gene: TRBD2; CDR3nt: TGCGCCAGCAGCTTGACCGGGACTACACTCTACTCCGAGCAGTACTTC; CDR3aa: CASSLTGTTLYSEQYF
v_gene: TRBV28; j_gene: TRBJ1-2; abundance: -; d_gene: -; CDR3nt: TGTGCCAGCAGTTTCGAATTGAGGAATCATGGCTACACCTTC; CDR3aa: CASSFELRNHGYTF
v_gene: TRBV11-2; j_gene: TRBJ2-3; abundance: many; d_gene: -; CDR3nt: TGTGCCAGCAGCTTAATCGCTACGCAGTATTTT; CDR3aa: CASSLIATQYF
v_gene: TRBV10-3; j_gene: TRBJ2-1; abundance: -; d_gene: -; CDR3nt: TGTGCCATCAGTGAGACCCGGGATGAGCAGTTCTTC; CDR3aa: CAISETRDEQFF
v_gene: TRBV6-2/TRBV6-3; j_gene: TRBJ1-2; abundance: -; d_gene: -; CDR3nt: TGTGCCAGCAGTAACTCCGACTCCCTGGGGGATGGCTACACCTTC; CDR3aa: CASSNSDSLGDGYTF
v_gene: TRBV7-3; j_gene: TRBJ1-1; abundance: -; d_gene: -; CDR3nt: TGTGCCAGCAGCACCGACCCCTCGGCGACTGAAGCTTTCTTT; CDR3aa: CASSTDPSATEAFF
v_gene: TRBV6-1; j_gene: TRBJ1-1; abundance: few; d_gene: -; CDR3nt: TGTGCCAGCAGTAGATCAGGGGTTCTGGGCACTGAAGCTTTCTTT; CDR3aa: CASSRSGVLGTEAFF
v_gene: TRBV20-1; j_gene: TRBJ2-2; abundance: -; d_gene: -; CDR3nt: TGCAGTGCCAGCCACAGTGCCGGGGGCACCGGGGAGCTGTTTTTT; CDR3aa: CSASHSAGGTGELFF
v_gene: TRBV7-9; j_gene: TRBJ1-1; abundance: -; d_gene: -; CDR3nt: TGTGCCAGCAGCTTAGGACGGTCAGCCCTTGAAGCTTTCTTT; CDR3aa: CASSLGRSALEAFF
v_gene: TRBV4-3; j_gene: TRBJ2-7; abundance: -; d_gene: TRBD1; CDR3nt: TGCGCCAGCAGCCAAGTAATCGGGACAGCTGCCTACGAGCAGTACTTC; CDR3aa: CASSQVIGTAAYEQYF
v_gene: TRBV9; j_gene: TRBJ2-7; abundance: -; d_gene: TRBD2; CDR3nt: TGTGCCAGCAGCCCCAGCGGGAGGAGCCGTGGCGAGCAGTACTTC; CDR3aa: CASSPSGRSRGEQYF
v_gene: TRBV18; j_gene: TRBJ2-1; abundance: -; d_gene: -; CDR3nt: TGTGCCAGCTCACCACAACAGGAACTCTACAATGAGCAGTTCTTC; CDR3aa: CASSPQQELYNEQFF
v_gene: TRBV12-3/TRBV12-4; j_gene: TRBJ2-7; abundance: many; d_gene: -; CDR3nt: TGTGCCAGCAGTAAAAAGGGGACATTAGACTACGAGCAGTACTTC; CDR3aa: CASSKKGTLDYEQYF
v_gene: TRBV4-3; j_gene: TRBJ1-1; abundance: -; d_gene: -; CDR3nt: TGCGCCAGCAGCCCTAGTCTTCACCTGGGAGCTTTCTTT; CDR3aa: CASSPSLHLGAFF
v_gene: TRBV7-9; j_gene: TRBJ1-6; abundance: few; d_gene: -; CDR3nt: TGTGCCAGCAGCACTCGGGTCCCAAGCACCTATAATTCACCCCTCCACTTT; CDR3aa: CASSTRVPSTYNSPLHF
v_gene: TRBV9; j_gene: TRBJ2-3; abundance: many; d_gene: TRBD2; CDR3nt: TGTGCCAGCAGCGTCAACCCAAGCGGGATCGGTACAGATACGCAGTATTTT; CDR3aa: CASSVNPSGIGTDTQYF
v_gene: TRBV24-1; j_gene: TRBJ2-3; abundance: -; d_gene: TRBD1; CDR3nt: TGTGCCACCAGTGAACCGATACCGGGACAGTCGCAGTATTTT; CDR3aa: CATSEPIPGQSQYF
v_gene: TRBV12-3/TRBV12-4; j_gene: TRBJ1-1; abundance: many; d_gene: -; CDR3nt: TGTGCCAGCAGTTTTTGGGACGACGCGACTGAAGCTTTCTTT; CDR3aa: CASSFWDDATEAFF
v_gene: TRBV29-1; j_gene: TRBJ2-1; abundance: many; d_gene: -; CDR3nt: TGCAGCGTAGCCGGGACACGATATGAGCAGTTCTTC; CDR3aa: CSVAGTRYEQFF
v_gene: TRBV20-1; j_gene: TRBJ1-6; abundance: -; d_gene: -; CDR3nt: TGCAGTGCCAGGCGGGGGGCAGGTTCACCCCTCCACTTT; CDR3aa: CSARRGAGSPLHF
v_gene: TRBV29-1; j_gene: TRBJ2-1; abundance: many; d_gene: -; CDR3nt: TGCAGCGTTGAGGTCAGGGGACCTTTTCGGAATGAGCAGTTCTTC; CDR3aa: CSVEVRGPFRNEQFF
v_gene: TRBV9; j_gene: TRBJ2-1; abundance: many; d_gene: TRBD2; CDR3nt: TGTGCCAGCAGCCGGGTAGCGGGGGCGTACAATGAGCAGTTCTTC; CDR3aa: CASSRVAGAYNEQFF
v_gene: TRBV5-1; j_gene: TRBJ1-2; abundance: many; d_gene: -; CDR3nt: TGCGCCAGCAGGATCTTTCCAAACTATGGCTACACCTTC; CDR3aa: CASRIFPNYGYTF